The rows below give T cell receptor beta chains drawn from one sample of a study of blood T cell repertoires in COVID-19. The data were produced by immunoSEQ multiplex PCR, yet TCRdb's version contains in-frame clones alone and is incomplete. Of more than 110,000 clones in the sample, roughly four fifths were seen once. Sequences were obtained from peripheral blood. The receptors derive from a human donor in a cohort sampled during active COVID-19. The CDR3 runs from the conserved cysteine through the conserved F or W. The D gene is left open where the match is weak. Not all rows give a size; the values are once, few, many and, for expanded clones, a class.

D gene,clone size,V gene,J gene,CDR3 protein,CDR3 DNA
NA,few,TRBV12-3/TRBV12-4,TRBJ2-1,CASTMPVYNEQFF,TGTGCCAGCACTATGCCGGTTTACAATGAGCAGTTCTTC
NA,NA,TRBV24-1,TRBJ2-7,CATSDPDSRATEQYF,TGTGCCACCAGTGACCCCGACAGTCGGGCCACGGAGCAGTACTTC
NA,NA,TRBV7-9,TRBJ1-1,CASSFTGGDTEAFF,TGTGCCAGCAGCTTCACGGGAGGGGACACTGAAGCTTTCTTT
TRBD2,NA,TRBV5-1,TRBJ2-7,CASSLPGGAHEQYF,TGCGCCAGCAGCTTGCCCGGGGGGGCTCACGAGCAGTACTTC
TRBD1,few,TRBV25-1,TRBJ1-5,CASSSGGGQPQHF,TGTGCCAGCAGTTCAGGGGGCGGGCAGCCCCAGCATTTT
TRBD2,NA,TRBV10-3,TRBJ2-3,CAIKTSGGSTDTQYF,TGTGCCATCAAGACTAGCGGGGGGAGCACAGATACGCAGTATTTT
TRBD1,NA,TRBV9,TRBJ2-1,CASSAGTAYNEQFF,TGTGCCAGCAGCGCAGGGACAGCCTACAATGAGCAGTTCTTC
NA,NA,TRBV29-1,TRBJ1-2,CSVEREGSYGYTF,TGCAGCGTTGAAAGGGAGGGAAGCTATGGCTACACCTTC
TRBD1,few,TRBV4-2,TRBJ2-7,CASSQEGPGQGREQYF,TGTGCCAGCAGCCAAGAGGGCCCTGGACAGGGAAGAGAGCAGTACTTC
TRBD2,NA,TRBV5-1,TRBJ2-3,CASSSNFGGVGTQYF,TGCGCCAGCAGCTCCAATTTTGGGGGGGTGGGTACGCAGTATTTT
TRBD1,few,TRBV6-2/TRBV6-3,TRBJ1-1,CASSRNAGGGTEAFF,TGTGCCAGCAGTAGAAATGCAGGGGGCGGCACTGAAGCTTTCTTT
NA,NA,TRBV14,TRBJ2-3,CASKGKTGRTDTQYF,TGTGCCAGCAAGGGGAAAACAGGACGCACAGATACGCAGTATTTT
NA,NA,TRBV3-1/TRBV3-2,TRBJ1-5,CASSQDSGRQPQHF,TGTGCCAGCAGCCAAGATAGTGGGAGGCAGCCCCAGCATTTT
NA,NA,TRBV2,TRBJ1-5,CASSRGENQPQHF,TGTGCCAGCAGTCGCGGGGAAAATCAGCCCCAGCATTTT
NA,NA,TRBV7-9,TRBJ2-2,CASSFAKNSAGELFF,TGTGCCAGCAGCTTTGCCAAGAACAGTGCCGGGGAGCTGTTTTTT
NA,NA,TRBV18,TRBJ2-2,CASSPVPSRGANTGELFF,TGTGCCAGCTCACCTGTTCCCTCCAGGGGGGCGAACACCGGGGAGCTGTTTTTT
TRBD2,NA,TRBV18,TRBJ2-1,CASSRPSGGPSYNEQFF,TGTGCCAGCTCACGGCCTAGCGGGGGCCCGTCCTACAATGAGCAGTTCTTC
TRBD2,NA,TRBV7-2,TRBJ2-7,CASSLVGSGDYEQYF,TGTGCCAGCAGCTTAGTCGGTAGCGGGGACTACGAGCAGTACTTC
NA,NA,TRBV28,TRBJ1-5,CASSKDRRNQPQHF,TGTGCCAGCAGTAAGGACAGACGCAATCAGCCCCAGCATTTT
NA,NA,TRBV6-5,TRBJ2-5,CASRSPTGTQYF,TGTGCCAGCCGAAGCCCTACTGGGACCCAGTACTTC
TRBD1,NA,TRBV10-2,TRBJ2-7,CASGERRGQATREQYF,TGCGCCAGTGGGGAGAGGAGGGGACAGGCTACTAGGGAGCAGTACTTC
TRBD1,NA,TRBV6-5,TRBJ1-2,CASNPFGAGGNGYTF,TGTGCCAGCAACCCTTTTGGGGCAGGGGGTAATGGCTACACCTTC
NA,NA,TRBV10-2,TRBJ1-4,CASSESTRGKLFF,TGCGCCAGCAGTGAGTCGACTCGGGGAAAACTGTTTTTT
TRBD2,NA,TRBV10-3,TRBJ2-4,CAISDTSGGINIQYF,TGTGCCATCAGTGACACTAGCGGGGGAATAAACATTCAGTACTTC
NA,NA,TRBV6-5,TRBJ2-7,CASRTDSYEQYF,TGTGCCAGCAGAACGGACAGCTACGAGCAGTACTTC
TRBD1,NA,TRBV5-1,TRBJ2-3,CASSLVGQGTDTQYF,TGCGCCAGCAGCTTGGTGGGACAGGGAACAGATACGCAGTATTTT
TRBD1,NA,TRBV12-3/TRBV12-4,TRBJ2-7,CASSTGGSYEQYF,TGTGCCAGTTCCACAGGGGGAAGTTACGAGCAGTACTTC
TRBD1,once,TRBV7-9,TRBJ2-7,CASSRQGAKYSYEQYF,TGTGCCAGCAGCCGACAGGGGGCCAAATACTCCTACGAGCAGTACTTC
NA,NA,TRBV2,TRBJ2-7,CASSAGGRGYEQYF,TGTGCCAGCAGTGCCGGAGGCCGGGGGTACGAGCAGTACTTC
NA,once,TRBV5-1,TRBJ1-1,CASKTVIGNTEAFF,TGCGCCAGCAAGACAGTAATTGGGAACACTGAAGCTTTCTTT
NA,NA,TRBV11-2,TRBJ2-6,CASSRGSNRVGGANVLTF,TGTGCCAGCAGCAGGGGGAGTAACAGGGTTGGTGGGGCCAACGTCCTGACTTTC
TRBD1,NA,TRBV6-2/TRBV6-3,TRBJ2-7,CASSPRNRGVREQYF,TGTGCCAGCAGTCCCCGAAACAGGGGTGTGCGGGAGCAGTACTTC
NA,NA,TRBV5-1,TRBJ2-2,CASSSGTHIDTGELFF,TGCGCCAGCAGTTCCGGGACACACATCGACACCGGGGAGCTGTTTTTT
TRBD1,NA,TRBV5-5,TRBJ1-2,CASSLTGGPNYGYTF,TGTGCCAGCAGCCTGACAGGGGGCCCTAACTATGGCTACACCTTC
NA,NA,TRBV15,TRBJ2-2,CATSRGGTGELFF,TGTGCCACCAGCAGGGGAGGAACCGGGGAGCTGTTTTTT
TRBD2,NA,TRBV3-1/TRBV3-2,TRBJ2-7,CASSLSTSGGRLEQYF,TGTGCCAGCAGCCTCTCGACTAGCGGGGGGCGTCTGGAGCAGTACTTC